This T cell receptor beta chain was obtained from a study of blood T cell repertoires in COVID-19 (dated by TCRdb to about 2020). At the level of the whole study: Samples from collaborators originated in the United States, Italy and Spain and spanned both the acute and convalescent phases of COVID-19. The material from the prospective study consisted of cDNA or gDNA derived from T cells, B-cell-depleted T cells, or PBMCs. Subjects who had been exposed to COVID-19, were actively infected with it, or had recovered from it provided the deeply sampled blood TCRbeta repertoires that made up the dataset. A de-identified subject ID, COVID-19 status, age in years and sex were almost always included in the sample metadata. The samples were drawn from the first 160 participants of the ongoing ImmuneRACE study and from about 1,200 subjects provided by 6 global collaborators. Where available, HLA class I and class II types were obtained from metadata supplied by the sample provider rather than from assay-based typing. The repertoires were made available in a free public database intended to serve as a resource for research on the immune response to SARS-CoV-2.

One collaborating source in Seattle enrolled patients while the patients were actively infected and followed the patients over time throughout the course of disease. The collaborating institutions used their own protocols to collect whole blood in K2EDTA tubes. For TCRbeta analysis, collaborator samples were shipped as frozen whole blood, as isolated PBMCs, or as DNA extracted from either sample type. TCRbeta CDR3 regions were amplified from genomic DNA by means of the immunoSEQ Assay, a bias-controlled multiplex PCR. From the authors' description of their analysis: The number of nucleated cells in each sample was estimated from the amplification of reference gene primers within the assay. To quantify the absolute abundance of each unique TCRbeta CDR3 rearrangement, sequence reads were collapsed and filtered. For each sample, productive Simpson clonality was calculated as the square root of Simpson's diversity index across productive rearrangements. TCRdb obtained this table from immuneACCESS and retained in-frame rearrangements with V and J assigned. These tables miss some clones; where compared with another copy, unresolved V genes account for less than half of the shortfall, and the remainder is unexplained. The V and J calls and clone size come from that table; D and trimming were worked out from the DNA. The sample table lists some 70,000 clones, 80% to 90% of them with a count of one. The top ten clonotypes cover 43% of the sample.

From its cysteine to its phenylalanine, the CDR3 spans 15 amino acids. Left in the record is the CDR3 DNA by itself, 45 bases read in frame from the first base. Relative to germline, V is 0 bases shorter and J is 5 bases shorter, with 13 bases between their ends. Taken from the germline V gene, the CDR1 and CDR2 loops are LGHNA and YSLEER. This clone was detected only a few times. Its antigen is currently not known. Per-base qualities were not stored, and no clone one base away is much larger. Study-wide findings and limitations: Clinical and demographic metadata were provided uncurated, with the amount varying by source and participant.

The receptor was derived from a woman aged 60-70 years with COVID-19, enrolled during active disease. The sample taken for sequencing was peripheral blood. This chain joins TRBV4-3 to TRBJ1-2; TRBD1 might be the D gene, on 5 matching bases. The CDR3 in this case is CASSQDRGTGYGYTF. The nucleotides read TGCGCCAGCAGCCAAGATAGGGGAACTGGGTATGGCTACACCTTC.